These T cell receptor beta chains were read from a single sample in a study of blood T cell repertoires in COVID-19. Sequencing used immunoSEQ multiplex PCR; TCRdb keeps in-frame clones, though not all of them. The table records about 93,000 clones, around nine tenths of them present only once. The sample was peripheral blood. The receptors were gathered from a woman of 80 years or more with acute or convalescent COVID-19. Each CDR3 is given with its conserved first and last residue. The order of the fields is D gene, CDR3 length, clone size, J gene, V gene, CDR3 DNA, CDR3 protein. The D gene is left open where the match is weak. The size field is filled for only some rows; it gives once, few, many or a size class.

TRBD1,14,NA,TRBJ1-1,TRBV28,TGTGCCAGCATCGAAGGGACAGGGAGGACTGAAGCTTTCTTT,CASIEGTGRTEAFF
TRBD1,15,NA,TRBJ1-2,TRBV11-1,TGTGCCAGCAGCTTAGAACGGACAGGGGGCTATGGCTACACCTTC,CASSLERTGGYGYTF
TRBD2,12,NA,TRBJ2-5,TRBV19,TGTGCCAGCGGACTAGCAGGAGAGACCCAGTACTTC,CASGLAGETQYF
NA,12,NA,TRBJ1-2,TRBV24-1,TGTGCCACCAGTGACCCGAACTATGGCTACACCTTC,CATSDPNYGYTF
TRBD1,16,NA,TRBJ2-3,TRBV12-5,TGTGCTAGTGGGAACAGACAGGGCATGATGGGAGATACGCAGTATTTT,CASGNRQGMMGDTQYF
TRBD1,15,NA,TRBJ2-7,TRBV6-5,TGTGCCAGCAGTTCGCAGCGGACAGGCTCCTACGAGCAGTACTTC,CASSSQRTGSYEQYF
TRBD2,15,NA,TRBJ2-5,TRBV12-5,TGTGCTAGTGGTATCATAGCGGGGGGACAAGAGACCCAGTACTTC,CASGIIAGGQETQYF
NA,15,few,TRBJ1-6,TRBV18,TGTGCCAGCTCACCTAAGGACTCTCTAAATTCACCCCTCCACTTT,CASSPKDSLNSPLHF
TRBD1,15,NA,TRBJ2-2,TRBV24-1,TGTGCCACCAGTACAGGGGTCGTGAACACCGGGGAGCTGTTTTTT,CATSTGVVNTGELFF
NA,15,once,TRBJ2-7,TRBV27,TGTGCCAGCAGTTTATCCGGCAGGGGACCCTGCGAGCAGTACTTC,CASSLSGRGPCEQYF
TRBD1,13,NA,TRBJ1-2,TRBV6-5,TGTGCCAGCAGTTCGGGACAGGCCTATGGCTACACCTTC,CASSSGQAYGYTF
TRBD1,16,NA,TRBJ1-5,TRBV12-5,TGTGCTAGTGGTATAACGGACAGGGGGAAGCATCAGCCCCAGCATTTT,CASGITDRGKHQPQHF
TRBD1,15,NA,TRBJ2-7,TRBV18,TGTGCCAGCTCAAAACAGGGGGCCCCGTCCTACGAGCAGTACTTC,CASSKQGAPSYEQYF
NA,15,few,TRBJ2-5,TRBV27,TGTGCCAGCAGTTTCGGGTACAGGGGGGGAGAGACCCAGTACTTC,CASSFGYRGGETQYF
TRBD1,14,NA,TRBJ1-2,TRBV19,TGTGCCAGTAGCGGGGACAGGTTGGTAGGAGGCTACACCTTC,CASSGDRLVGGYTF
NA,15,NA,TRBJ2-6,TRBV11-3,TGTGCCAGCAGCCTCGATATTGCGGGGGCCAACGTCCTGACTTTC,CASSLDIAGANVLTF
NA,15,NA,TRBJ2-5,TRBV27,TGTGCCAGCAGTCCTCAGACTTTTTTACAAGAGACCCAGTACTTC,CASSPQTFLQETQYF
TRBD2,14,NA,TRBJ2-1,TRBV28,TGTGCCACCGTGACTAGCGGGGGAAACAATGAGCAGTTCTTC,CATVTSGGNNEQFF
NA,15,NA,TRBJ1-6,TRBV6-5,TGTGCCAGCAGTTACTCGATTGGCGGGAATTCACCCCTCCACTTT,CASSYSIGGNSPLHF
TRBD1,15,NA,TRBJ2-7,TRBV5-4,TGTGCCAGCAGCTTGGGGACAGGGGGCTCCTACGAGCAGTACTTC,CASSLGTGGSYEQYF
NA,15,NA,TRBJ1-6,TRBV5-8,TGTGCCAGCAGCTTTGGGAGCTCCTATAATTCACCCCTCCACTTT,CASSFGSSYNSPLHF
TRBD1,15,once,TRBJ1-1,TRBV7-9,TGTGCCAGCTTGCCGGGACAGGGGGTTAACACTGAAGCTTTCTTT,CASLPGQGVNTEAFF
NA,14,NA,TRBJ2-3,TRBV5-4,TGTGCCAGCAGCTTTCGCGCAGGGACAGATACGCAGTATTTT,CASSFRAGTDTQYF
NA,15,NA,TRBJ1-5,TRBV6-6,TGTGCCAGCAGTGAGCGGCTTTATAGCAATCAGCCCCAGCATTTT,CASSERLYSNQPQHF
TRBD1,15,once,TRBJ1-2,TRBV9,TGTGCCAGCAGCGCTCACAGGGGAGGCGACTATGGCTACACCTTC,CASSAHRGGDYGYTF
NA,14,NA,TRBJ1-6,TRBV28,TGTGCCAGCAGTAACGGGCGGGTGTACTCACCCCTCCACTTT,CASSNGRVYSPLHF
TRBD1,15,NA,TRBJ1-2,TRBV6-6,TGTGCCAGCAGTCCCTGGACAGGGGGCAGCTATGGCTACACCTTC,CASSPWTGGSYGYTF
TRBD1,15,NA,TRBJ2-1,TRBV28,TGTGCCAGCAGTTCCACCGGGACAGCCTACAATGAGCAGTTCTTC,CASSSTGTAYNEQFF
NA,13,NA,TRBJ1-1,TRBV27,TGTGCCAGCAGTTTACACACGAACACTGAAGCTTTCTTT,CASSLHTNTEAFF
TRBD2,14,NA,TRBJ2-3,TRBV7-3,TGTGCCAGCAGCTCCGGGGGGAGCACAGATACGCAGTATTTT,CASSSGGSTDTQYF
TRBD2,16,once,TRBJ2-7,TRBV3-1/TRBV3-2,TGTGCCAGCAGCCACAAGATGTCGAGCGGGGGGAACGAGCAGTACTTC,CASSHKMSSGGNEQYF
TRBD2,14,NA,TRBJ2-1,TRBV6-5,TGTGCCAGCAGCGAGCGGGGGGGCATTTATGAGCAGTTCTTC,CASSERGGIYEQFF
TRBD1,13,once,TRBJ1-5,TRBV30,TGTGCCTGTGGGACAGGGGGGAATCAGCCCCAGCATTTT,CACGTGGNQPQHF
TRBD2,14,NA,TRBJ2-1,TRBV9,TGTGCCAGCAGCGTAGGGCGGGGGGACAATGAGCAGTTCTTC,CASSVGRGDNEQFF
TRBD1,15,NA,TRBJ2-6,TRBV2,TGTGCCAGCGGGAGGACAGGGACCGGGGCCAACGTCCTGACTTTC,CASGRTGTGANVLTF
NA,16,NA,TRBJ1-2,TRBV10-2,TGCGCCAGCAGTGAGAGGAGTAAGGGGGAAAACTATGGCTACACCTTC,CASSERSKGENYGYTF
NA,14,NA,TRBJ2-7,TRBV11-1,TGTGCCAGCAGCTTATGCCCGCAGAAAAACGAGCAGTACTTC,CASSLCPQKNEQYF
NA,16,few,TRBJ1-5,TRBV20-1,TGCAGTGCTAGTGGAGTGCGGCAGCATAGCAATCAGCCCCAGCATTTT,CSASGVRQHSNQPQHF
NA,17,once,TRBJ1-2,TRBV25-1,TGTGCCAGCAGTGAAGGGGAGTTTTATGGCCCTAACTATGGCTACACCTTC,CASSEGEFYGPNYGYTF
NA,16,NA,TRBJ2-1,TRBV9,TGTGCCAGCAGCGTAGACCTAGGTCTTGGCTACAATGAGCAGTTCTTC,CASSVDLGLGYNEQFF
NA,15,NA,TRBJ1-3,TRBV2,TGTGCCAGCAAATCAATCCCAGACTCTGGAAACACCATATATTTT,CASKSIPDSGNTIYF
NA,15,NA,TRBJ1-6,TRBV6-6,TGTGCCAGCTTTACGGGGGGATCCTATAATTCACCCCTCCACTTT,CASFTGGSYNSPLHF
NA,16,once,TRBJ2-3,TRBV6-1,TGTGCCAGCAGTGGGGGGGTAGCGGTCTTCACAGATACGCAGTATTTT,CASSGGVAVFTDTQYF
TRBD2,16,NA,TRBJ2-2,TRBV5-4,TGTGCCAGCAGCTTGGCCGGGACTAGGAGCACCGGGGAGCTGTTTTTT,CASSLAGTRSTGELFF
NA,16,NA,TRBJ1-2,TRBV29-1,TGCAGCGCGAGGGGGAGGGGACCATCGGGTTTAAGTGGCTACACCTTC,CSARGRGPSGLSGYTF
NA,13,NA,TRBJ2-5,TRBV5-1,TGCGCCAGCAGCTTGCCCCAGCAAGAGACCCAGTACTTC,CASSLPQQETQYF
TRBD1,15,NA,TRBJ2-3,TRBV19,TGTGCCAGTTCCGGGACAGGGGGCGCGGTAGATACGCAGTATTTT,CASSGTGGAVDTQYF